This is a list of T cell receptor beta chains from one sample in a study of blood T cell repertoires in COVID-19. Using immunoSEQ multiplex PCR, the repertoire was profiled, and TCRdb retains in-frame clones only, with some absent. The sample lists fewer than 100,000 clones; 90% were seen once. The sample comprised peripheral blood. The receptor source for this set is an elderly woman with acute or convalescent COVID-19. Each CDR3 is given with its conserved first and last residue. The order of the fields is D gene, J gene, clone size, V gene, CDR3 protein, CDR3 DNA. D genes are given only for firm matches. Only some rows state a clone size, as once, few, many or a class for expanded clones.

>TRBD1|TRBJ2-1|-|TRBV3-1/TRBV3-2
CASSHPQGVNEQFF
TGTGCCAGCAGCCACCCCCAGGGGGTCAATGAGCAGTTCTTC
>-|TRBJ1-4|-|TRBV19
CASSIAAGSGEKLFF
TGTGCCAGTAGTATAGCTGCAGGGTCGGGTGAAAAACTGTTTTTT
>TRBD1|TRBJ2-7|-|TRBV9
CASSMGQDGEQYF
TGTGCCAGCAGCATGGGACAGGATGGCGAGCAGTACTTC
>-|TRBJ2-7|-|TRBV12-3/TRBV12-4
CASSFRGYEQYF
TGTGCCAGCAGTTTTCGGGGATACGAGCAGTACTTC
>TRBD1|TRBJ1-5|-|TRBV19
CASEGTASPNQPQHF
TGTGCCAGTGAGGGGACAGCCTCCCCGAATCAGCCCCAGCATTTT
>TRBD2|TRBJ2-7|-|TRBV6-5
CASKQTSGRRYEQYF
TGTGCCAGCAAACAGACTAGCGGGAGGCGTTACGAGCAGTACTTC
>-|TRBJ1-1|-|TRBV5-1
CASRPTGMNTEAFF
TGCGCCAGCAGACCGACGGGGATGAACACTGAAGCTTTCTTT
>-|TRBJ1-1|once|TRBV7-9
CASSQGNRVNTEAFF
TGTGCCAGCAGCCAAGGCAACAGAGTGAACACTGAAGCTTTCTTT
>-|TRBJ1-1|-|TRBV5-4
CASSFGAFRGKVTEAFF
TGTGCCAGCAGCTTTGGGGCGTTCAGGGGTAAGGTCACTGAAGCTTTCTTT
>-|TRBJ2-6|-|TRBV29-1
CSATAQGGPNVLTF
TGCAGCGCCACCGCTCAGGGGGGACCGAACGTCCTGACTTTC
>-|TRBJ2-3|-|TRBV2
CASSVGRGTQYF
TGTGCCAGCAGTGTGGGTCGGGGTACGCAGTATTTT
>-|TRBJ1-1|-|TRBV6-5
CASRAGVNTEAFF
TGTGCCAGCAGGGCGGGGGTGAACACTGAAGCTTTCTTT
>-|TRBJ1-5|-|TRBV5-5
CASSSQGGNQPQHF
TGTGCCAGCAGCTCTCAAGGAGGCAATCAGCCCCAGCATTTT
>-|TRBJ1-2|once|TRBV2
CASSERGRANYGYTF
TGTGCCAGCAGTGAACGGGGGAGAGCTAACTATGGCTACACCTTC
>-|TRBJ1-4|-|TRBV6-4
CASSDWGLNEKLFF
TGTGCCAGCAGTGACTGGGGGCTTAATGAAAAACTGTTTTTT
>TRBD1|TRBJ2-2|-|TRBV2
CASIRQGATGELFF
TGTGCCAGCATTCGACAGGGGGCCACCGGGGAGCTGTTTTTT
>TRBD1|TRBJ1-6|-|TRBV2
CASSGQAIIQPLHF
TGTGCCAGCAGCGGACAGGCTATAATTCAACCCCTCCACTTT
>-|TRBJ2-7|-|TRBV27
CASSRATSLWYEQYF
TGTGCCAGCAGTCGAGCGACTAGTCTGTGGTACGAGCAGTACTTC
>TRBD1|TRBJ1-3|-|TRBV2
CASRDRGSLGNTIYF
TGTGCCAGCAGGGACAGGGGGTCCTTGGGAAACACCATATATTTT
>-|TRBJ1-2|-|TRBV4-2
CASSPDSGNYGYTF
TGTGCCAGCAGCCCAGACAGCGGTAACTATGGCTACACCTTC
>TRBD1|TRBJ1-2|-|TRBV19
CASSSTGPPVRGYTF
TGTGCCAGTAGTTCGACAGGGCCCCCGGTGCGTGGCTACACCTTC
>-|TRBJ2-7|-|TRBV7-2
CASSLVGAASYEQYF
TGTGCCAGCAGCTTAGTAGGGGCCGCCTCCTACGAGCAGTACTTC
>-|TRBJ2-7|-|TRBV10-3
CAISDRASYEQYF
TGTGCCATCAGTGACAGGGCGTCCTACGAGCAGTACTTC
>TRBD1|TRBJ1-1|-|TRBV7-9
CASRPGQTNTEAFF
TGTGCCAGCAGACCGGGACAGACGAACACTGAAGCTTTCTTT
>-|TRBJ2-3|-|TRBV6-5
CASRLGRGGDTQYF
TGTGCCAGCAGGTTGGGGCGAGGTGGAGATACGCAGTATTTT
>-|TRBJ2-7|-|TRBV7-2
CASSLMLTGYYEQYF
TGTGCCAGCAGCTTAATGTTGACAGGCTACTACGAGCAGTACTTC
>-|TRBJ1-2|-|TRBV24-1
CATSDSPPNYGYTF
TGTGCCACCAGTGACAGTCCTCCTAACTATGGCTACACCTTC
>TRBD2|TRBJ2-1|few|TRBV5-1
CASSLSSRIAGGHNEQFF
TGCGCCAGCAGCTTGAGCTCCAGGATAGCGGGGGGGCACAATGAGCAGTTCTTC
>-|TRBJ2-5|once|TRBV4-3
CASSQEARETQYF
TGCGCCAGCAGCCAAGAGGCCAGGGAGACCCAGTACTTC
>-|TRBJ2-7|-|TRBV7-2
CASSLQVSEQYF
TGTGCCAGCAGCTTACAAGTGAGTGAGCAGTACTTC
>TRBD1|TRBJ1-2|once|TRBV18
CASSRDRVYGYTF
TGTGCCAGCTCCCGAGACAGGGTCTATGGCTACACCTTC
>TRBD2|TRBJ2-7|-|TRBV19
CASRPAGSSYEQYF
TGTGCCAGTAGACCAGCGGGGAGTTCCTACGAGCAGTACTTC
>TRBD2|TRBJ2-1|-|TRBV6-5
CASRWEGRLDNEQFF
TGTGCCAGCAGGTGGGAGGGGCGCCTTGACAATGAGCAGTTCTTC
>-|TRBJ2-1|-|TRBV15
CATSRDLAYNEQFF
TGTGCCACCAGCAGGGACTTAGCCTACAATGAGCAGTTCTTC
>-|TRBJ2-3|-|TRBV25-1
CASLPTDTQYF
TGTGCCAGCCTCCCCACAGATACGCAGTATTTT
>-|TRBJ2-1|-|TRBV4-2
CASSQDQRGNSGEQFF
TGTGCCAGCAGCCAAGATCAACGGGGGAATAGCGGTGAGCAGTTCTTC
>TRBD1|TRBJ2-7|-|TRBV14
CASSQGDRVYEQYF
TGTGCCAGCAGCCAAGGGGACAGGGTCTACGAGCAGTACTTC
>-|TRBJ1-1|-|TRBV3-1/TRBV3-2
CASSETGLVTEAFF
TGTGCCAGCAGCGAAACAGGGCTTGTCACTGAAGCTTTCTTT
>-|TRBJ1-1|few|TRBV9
CASSGWQESEAFF
TGTGCCAGCAGCGGTTGGCAGGAAAGTGAAGCTTTCTTT
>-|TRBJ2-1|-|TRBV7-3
CASSATRGNEQFF
TGTGCCAGCAGCGCGACCCGGGGGAATGAGCAGTTCTTC
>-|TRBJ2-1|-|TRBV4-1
CASSQAGSNYNEQFF
TGCGCCAGCAGCCAGGCCGGGAGTAACTACAATGAGCAGTTCTTC
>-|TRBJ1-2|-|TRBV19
CASSIGRPGPFGYTF
TGTGCCAGTAGTATAGGTCGTCCAGGGCCATTTGGCTACACCTTC